The 25 T cell receptor beta chains below all came from one sample that was sequenced in a study of identical twins. TCRdb passed the 5' RACE reads through MiXCR, listing each CDR3 protein once. The repertoire consists of approximately 700,000 distinct CDR3 sequences, with around 6% occurring once and the leading ten covering approximately 2%. The sample taken for sequencing was naive T cells sorted from blood. These receptors all stem from a man aged 18 to 35 in good health.

This clonotype was picked up a small number of times. This rearrangement joins TRBV14 to TRBJ2-5, with 9 bases fitting TRBD2. The length of the CDR3 is 14 residues. Germline trimming cut 1 base from V and 4 bases from J; bases unmatched to any gene: 1. Germline V gene lookup returns CDR1 SGHDN and CDR2 FVKESK. DNA of the CDR3: TGTGCCAGCAGCCAAGGACTAGCGGCAGAGACCCAGTACTTC. Protein product: CASSQGLAAETQYF.

Many counts were recorded for this clonotype. This chain joins TRBV29-1 and TRBJ2-1; 10 bases line up with TRBD1. The V gene's germline CDR1 is SQVTM and CDR2 ANQGSEA. J was trimmed by 3 bases and V by 4 bases; bases with no gene match: 3. CDR3 length equals 14 residues. The CDR3 region is CSVGGDRGYNEQFF. CDR3 DNA: TGCAGCGTTGGGGGGGACAGGGGCTACAATGAGCAGTTCTTC.

The sample holds a few counts of this clonotype. The genes are TRBV5-6 and TRBJ2-7; no clear D gene. The V gene lost 1 base and the J gene lost 6 bases, with 8 bases spanning the gap. The CDR3 spans 12 residues. Germline V lookup: CDR1 SGHDT, CDR2 YYEEEE. The CDR3 coding sequence is TGTGCCAGCAGCTTGTTAGTTGGCGAGCAGTACGTC. This sequence encodes CASSLLVGEQYV.

This clonotype came up many times. The V gene is TRBV29-1, the J gene TRBJ1-2; 7 bases line up with TRBD1. CDR3 length: 15 amino acids. The V segment lost 4 bases and the J segment 0 bases; nucleotides outside the gene matches: 8. CDR1 and CDR2 (germline): SQVTM, ANQGSEA. CDR3 loop: CSVGRDSTTNYGYTF. CDR3 nucleotide sequence: TGCAGCGTTGGAAGGGACAGCACAACTAACTATGGCTACACCTTC.

This clonotype has at least ten counts. The rearrangement links TRBV29-1 to TRBJ2-7; 14 bases match TRBD2. This CDR3 has 14 amino acids. The V gene's germline CDR1 is SQVTM and CDR2 ANQGSEA. Trimming removed 6 bases from V and 3 bases from J; junction bases left unmatched: 4. Here the CDR3 reads CSVLGTSGSYEQYF. For the CDR3, the DNA is TGCAGCGTCCTAGGGACTAGCGGGAGCTACGAGCAGTACTTC.

In this sample, this clonotype turned up many times. The rearrangement uses TRBV20-1 and TRBJ2-7, with a weak D call TRBD2 (6 bases). The CDR3 is 15 amino acids. V was trimmed by 3 bases and J by 6 bases, leaving 21 bases between them. The V gene's germline CDR1 is DFQATT and CDR2 SNEGSKA (reference sequence). CDR3 sequence (DNA): TGCAGTGCTAGTCAATCGGGACTCTCTGTGGGCGAGCAGTACTTC. As protein: CSASQSGLSVGEQYF.

The V call is TRBV14, the J call TRBJ1-2; perhaps TRBD1 as D (5 bases). This CDR3 spans 14 amino acids. CDR1 SGHDN and CDR2 FVKESK come from the germline V gene. V lost 4 bases to trimming and J lost 4 bases, with 13 bases between them. The CDR3 coding sequence is TGTGCCAGCAGCCCACGCCTGGGACTCTATGGCTACACCTTC. Encoded protein: CASSPRLGLYGYTF.

This clonotype was counted a few times. The V and J genes are TRBV6-2 or TRBV6-3 and TRBJ2-7; D perhaps matches TRBD1 (6 bases). Deletions cut 2 bases from V and 3 bases from J, with 17 bases between. Germline values: CDR1 MNHEY, CDR2 SVGEGT. CDR3 size: 16 residues. CDR3 sequence reads: CASSYPKQGSFYEQYF. CDR3 coding DNA: TGTGCCAGCAGTTACCCCAAACAGGGCTCCTTCTACGAGCAGTACTTC.

This clonotype has at least ten counts. This rearrangement joins TRBV25-1 to TRBJ1-2; D might be TRBD1 (5 bases). Germline CDR1 reads MGHDK; CDR2 reads SYGVNS. The V end lost 5 bases, the J end lost 8 bases, and 15 bases lay between the germline ends. The CDR3 runs to 13 residues. CDR3: CASSPQDQGGYTF. DNA of the CDR3: TGTGCCAGCAGTCCTCAGGATCAGGGAGGCTACACCTTC.

Many counts were recorded for this clonotype. The genes are TRBV12-3 or TRBV12-4 and TRBJ2-2; D is unclear. The CDR3 runs to 12 residues. Deletions cut 3 bases from V and 5 bases from J, with 4 bases between. CDR3 DNA: TGTGCCAGCAGTTTGCGGACCGGGGAGCTGTTTTTT. It yields the protein CASSLRTGELFF.

The table lists this clonotype with many counts. J is TRBJ2-4 and V is TRBV7-9; D possibly corresponds to TRBD2 (6 bases). Trimming removed 4 bases from V and 6 bases from J, with 10 bases in between. CDR3 length: 13 amino acids. From germline, CDR1 is SEHNR and CDR2 FQNEAQ (reference sequence). In nucleotides, the CDR3 is TGTGCCAGCAGCTCCGGAGGGTTAAACATTCAGTACTTC. As protein: CASSSGGLNIQYF.

At least ten counts were recorded for this clonotype. The genes are TRBV29-1 and TRBJ2-1, with 14 bases identical to TRBD2. The V gene's germline CDR1 is SQVTM and CDR2 ANQGSEA. The V gene end was trimmed by 4 bases and the J gene end by 3 bases; junction bases not matched to a gene: 5. This CDR3 is 16 amino acids long. In DNA form, the CDR3 reads TGCAGCGTTGCGGGACTAGCGGGAGCCGGCTACAATGAGCAGTTCTTC. Translating gives CSVAGLAGAGYNEQFF.

This clonotype has a count of ten or more. The rearrangement links TRBV10-3 to TRBJ1-2, with D maybe TRBD1 (5 bases). Germline assignment: CDR1 ENHRY and CDR2 SYGVKD. V lost 10 bases to trimming and J lost 5 bases, with 20 bases between them. The CDR3 covers 14 residues. The CDR3 reads CATRPGGDGYGYTF. CDR3 nucleotides: TGTGCCACCCGCCCCGGTGGGGACGGATATGGCTACACCTTC.

At least ten counts were recorded for this clonotype. The V and J genes are TRBV5-1 and TRBJ2-1, with 8 bases identical to TRBD2. This CDR3 is built from 16 residues. From germline, CDR1 is SGHRS and CDR2 YFSETQ. V shed 0 bases and J 3 bases; nucleotides not matched to a gene: 5. In DNA, the CDR3 is TGCGCCAGCAGCTTGGAATGGGCGGGAGGCTACAATGAGCAGTTCTTC. It codes for CASSLEWAGGYNEQFF.

This clonotype was counted only a few times. The V gene is TRBV20-1, the J gene TRBJ2-5; D is uncertain. V was pared by 3 bases and J by 0 bases, with 14 bases between. The CDR3 sequence is 15 residues long. CDR1 and CDR2 from the germline V gene are DFQATT and SNEGSKA (reference sequence). The CDR3 reads CSASRPNSYQETQYF. CDR3 nucleotide sequence: TGCAGTGCTAGTAGGCCGAACTCGTACCAAGAGACCCAGTACTTC.

At least ten counts were recorded for this clonotype. The chain links TRBV5-1 to TRBJ2-3; possible D gene TRBD1, 6 bases. The germline V gene encodes CDR1 SGHRS and CDR2 YFSETQ. Trimming stripped 1 base from V and 1 base from J, with 10 bases between. This CDR3 has 15 amino acids. CDR3 nucleotides: TGCGCCAGCAGCTTGTACGGACAGCGCACAGATACGCAGTATTTT. This codes for CASSLYGQRTDTQYF.

This clonotype was recorded at least ten times. The chain employs TRBV5-1 and TRBJ2-2, with 7 positions matching TRBD1. CDR1 is SGHRS, CDR2 YFSETQ, per germline. With 0 bases clipped from V and 2 bases from J, the junction kept 4 bases outside the gene matches. This CDR3 spans 16 amino acids. CDR3 region: CASSLARDSNTGELFF. The CDR3 bases are TGCGCCAGCAGCTTGGCCCGGGACAGCAACACCGGGGAGCTGTTTTTT.

This clonotype has ten or more counts. This chain connects TRBV6-5 to TRBJ2-5; D remains ambiguous. The CDR3 extends over 12 amino acids. Germline loops: CDR1 MNHEY, CDR2 SVGAGI. V gave up 5 bases and J gave up 5 bases, with 9 bases separating them. In DNA, the CDR3 is TGTGCCAGCAGTAGCCGCTGGGAGACCCAGTACTTC. It specifies CASSSRWETQYF.

This chain connects TRBV7-3 to TRBJ2-3; no clear D gene. The CDR3 is 13 amino acids. Germline lookup yields CDR1 SGHTA and CDR2 FQGTGA. V was cut by 5 bases and J by 2 bases, with 8 bases left in between. The chain's CDR3 is CASSTTDTDTQYF. The CDR3 nucleotides are TGTGCCAGCAGCACAACCGACACAGATACGCAGTATTTT. The variable domain in full, completed from reference TRBV7-3 and TRBJ2-3, reads GAGVSQTPSNKVTEKGKYVELRCDPISGHTALYWYRQSLGQGPEFLIYFQGTGAADDSGLPNDRFFAVRPEGSVSTLKIQRTERGDSAVYLCASSTTDTDTQYFGPGTRLTVL.

Points on this clonotype: A much larger clone lies a single base off, so this may be a read error. This sequence joins TRBV20-1 and TRBJ2-1; 11 positions agree with TRBD2. There are 16 residues in the CDR3. The junction had 14 bases not matched to a gene; V was cut back by 3 bases and J by 10 bases. CDR1 DFQATT and CDR2 SNEGSKA come from the germline V gene (reference sequence). CDR3 amino acids: CSARDSSGLAGGEQFF. The CDR3 nucleotides are TGCAGTGCTAGGGATTCCTCCGGGCTAGCGGGAGGAGAGCAGTTCTTC.

The chain has TRBV6-1 and TRBJ1-5; D gene ambiguous. This CDR3 is 14 amino acids long. V lost 4 bases and J 3 bases, leaving 10 bases between the germline ends. Germline lookup yields CDR1 MNHNS and CDR2 SASEGT. CDR3 in amino acids: CASSVTHPNQPQHF. As DNA, the CDR3 is TGTGCCAGCAGTGTAACACACCCCAATCAGCCCCAGCATTTT.

Here the CDR3 reads CASSSPGALNQPQHF. In DNA form, the CDR3 reads TGTGCCAGTAGTAGCCCAGGGGCCCTTAATCAGCCCCAGCATTTT. The rearrangement links TRBV19 to TRBJ1-5; maybe TRBD1 (6 bases). The germline V and J ends were trimmed by 4 bases and 4 bases, with 14 bases remaining between them. CDR3 length equals 15 residues. Per germline, CDR1 LNHDA and CDR2 SQIVND (reference sequence). Variable domain in full (rest from reference TRBV19 and TRBJ1-5): DGGITQSPKYLFRKEGQNVTLSCEQNLNHDAMYWYRQDPGQGLRLIYYSQIVNDFQKGDIAEGYSVSREKKESFPLTVTSAQKNPTAFYLCASSSPGALNQPQHFGDGTRLSIL.

The chain joins TRBV6-1 to TRBJ2-7; the D is unclear. Trimming left V 7 bases short and J 6 bases short, with 16 bases between. The CDR3 is 13 residues long. Germline V gene data show CDR1 as MNHNS and CDR2 as SASEGT. The CDR3 region is CASTKGMGREQYF. The CDR3 DNA sequence: TGTGCCAGCACCAAAGGGATGGGCCGCGAGCAGTACTTC.

This clonotype was seen only a few times. The chain is built from TRBV3-1 and TRBJ2-1, with D possibly TRBD1 on 6 matching bases. Per the germline V gene, CDR1 is LGHDT and CDR2 is YNNKEL (reference sequence). The CDR3 totals 12 residues. With 3 bases removed from V and 11 bases from J, the gap between germline ends came to 11 bases. In DNA form, the CDR3 reads TGTGCCAGCAGCCATTCGACAGGAAAGCAGTTCTTC. It encodes CASSHSTGKQFF.

The chain has TRBV27 and TRBJ2-3; tentatively, D is TRBD1 (5 bases). The ends were cut back, 3 bases at V and 6 bases at J, with 10 bases in the middle. The CDR3 covers 13 residues. Germline CDR1 MNHEY, CDR2 SMNVEV (reference sequence). The CDR3 DNA sequence: TGTGCCAGCAGTTTCCAGGGAATTGATACGCAGTATTTT. Its translation is CASSFQGIDTQYF.